The 21 T cell receptor beta chains reported below all come from one sample, sequenced in a study of shared clonotypes between healthy human individuals. Sequenced by immunoSEQ multiplex PCR; TCRdb stores in-frame clones only, minus some. Among approximately 2.4 million clones listed, approximately 95% were seen once. Specimen: naive CD4+ T cells sorted from blood. The subset was: CD45RA+ positively selected. These receptors all come from a man between 18 and 35 years old in good health.

V and J are TRBV19 and TRBJ1-5; D unclear. Trimming took off 1 base at V and 2 bases at J, with 9 bases between the two ends. The CDR3 runs 15 residues. Germline CDR1 reads LNHDA; CDR2 reads SQIVND (reference sequence). CDR3 DNA: TGTGCCAGTAGTATAGGCCGCCCCGGCAATCAGCCCCAGCATTTT. Residues: CASSIGRPGNQPQHF.

The rearrangement joins TRBV4-1 to TRBJ2-7; the match to TRBD2 covers 10 bases. This CDR3 comprises 15 residues. CDR1 is MGHRA, CDR2 YSYEKL, per germline. V gave up 0 bases and J gave up 7 bases; unmatched junction bases: 6. The CDR3 sequence is CASSQDPSGSGEQYF. For the CDR3, the DNA is TGCGCCAGCAGCCAAGATCCTAGCGGGAGCGGAGAGCAGTACTTC.

V usage is TRBV5-6 and J usage is TRBJ2-3; 8 bases line up with TRBD2. Germline values: CDR1 SGHDT, CDR2 YYEEEE. V shed 4 bases, J shed 3 bases, and the junction held 7 bases outside the gene matches. The CDR3 loop spans 15 amino acids. CDR3 DNA: TGTGCCAGCAGCGCCGGGGGGGTTTTTACAGATACGCAGTATTTT. It is translated as CASSAGGVFTDTQYF.

V and J are TRBV6-5 and TRBJ1-6, with 7 bases fitting TRBD1. After removal of 6 bases from V and 0 bases from J, the junction contained 2 bases not matched to a gene. The CDR3 length is 15 residues. Germline V gene sequence: CDR1 MNHEY, CDR2 SVGAGI. CDR3 in amino acids: CASRTGRSYNSPLHF. CDR3 sequence (DNA): TGTGCCAGCAGGACAGGGCGCTCCTATAATTCACCCCTCCACTTT.

This chain links TRBV27 with TRBJ1-5, with D possibly being TRBD1 (6 bases). The V gene lost 3 bases and the J gene lost 4 bases, with 10 bases spanning the gap. Germline V lookup: CDR1 MNHEY, CDR2 SMNVEV (reference sequence). The length of the CDR3 is 14 residues. The DNA for the CDR3 is TGTGCCAGCAGTTTGAGGCAGGGGAATCAGCCCCAGCATTTT. Translated, it gives CASSLRQGNQPQHF.

The chain uses TRBV10-3 and TRBJ1-5; TRBD1 is a possible D gene (6 bases). Germline CDR1 ENHRY, CDR2 SYGVKD. This CDR3 contains 13 residues. Trimming removed 4 bases from V and 5 bases from J, with 9 bases in between. The CDR3 sequence is CAISGGQDQPQHF. The CDR3 bases are TGTGCCATCAGTGGGGGGCAAGATCAGCCCCAGCATTTT.

A single count supports this clone. The rearrangement uses TRBV4-1 and TRBJ2-5, with D perhaps given as TRBD1 or TRBD2 (5 bases each). Per germline, CDR1 MGHRA and CDR2 YSYEKL. V lost 0 bases and J 2 bases, leaving 16 bases between the germline ends. CDR3 length: 17 residues. The CDR3 coding sequence is TGCGCCAGCAGCCAAGACGGTCCGGGACGGTTGCAAGAGACCCAGTACTTC. Translated: CASSQDGPGRLQETQYF.

Concerning this clone itself: Additional DNA sequences in this sample encode the identical CDR3. The CDR3 region is CASRRTGNQPQHF. CDR3 sequence (DNA): TGTGCCAGCAGACGGACAGGCAATCAGCCCCAGCATTTT. The chain links TRBV6-5 to TRBJ1-5; D perhaps matches TRBD1 (6 bases). Germline loops: CDR1 MNHEY, CDR2 SVGAGI. The V and J ends lost 6 bases and 2 bases respectively, with 8 bases between them. This CDR3 has 13 residues.

This rearrangement joins TRBV27 to TRBJ2-7; the match to TRBD2 covers 12 bases. The germline V gene encodes CDR1 MNHEY and CDR2 SMNVEV (reference sequence). This CDR3 is built from 16 residues. Trimming at V came to 0 bases and at J to 4 bases, leaving 4 bases not matched to a gene. CDR3 sequence (DNA): TGTGCCAGCAGTTTATCGTTGCTAGCGGGAGGGTACGAGCAGTACTTC. Protein sequence: CASSLSLLAGGYEQYF.

The gene calls are TRBV5-1 and TRBJ1-6; a weak D match, TRBD1 (6 bases). Germline-derived CDR1 and CDR2 are SGHRS and YFSETQ. This CDR3 contains 15 residues. V lost 4 bases and J lost 4, with 12 bases in between. The CDR3 nucleotides are TGCGCCAGCAGCAGCGGACAGAATTATAATTCACCCCTCCACTTT. Translation gives CASSSGQNYNSPLHF.

The rearrangement uses TRBV6-1 and TRBJ1-5; D remains unclear. The CDR3 loop spans 12 amino acids. In germline, CDR1 is MNHNS, CDR2 SASEGT. V was pared by 2 bases and J by 6 bases, with 5 bases between. The CDR3 region is CASSERLQPQHF. The CDR3 region has the DNA TGTGCCAGCAGTGAAAGACTTCAGCCCCAGCATTTT.

The chain employs TRBV7-9 and TRBJ1-2; D remains ambiguous. CDR1 is SEHNR, CDR2 FQNEAQ, per germline (reference sequence). CDR3 length: 11 residues. V gave up 4 bases and J gave up 6 bases, with 6 bases separating them. The CDR3 here is CASSSSDGYTF. CDR3 in DNA: TGTGCCAGCAGCTCCTCAGATGGCTACACCTTC.

This chain uses TRBV5-4 with TRBJ2-1, with 10 bases that match TRBD2. V was clipped by 4 bases and J by 9 bases; unmatched bases: 10. Germline V gene sequence: CDR1 SGHNT, CDR2 YYREEE (reference sequence). The CDR3 has 15 residues. The CDR3 is CASSPKVAGGFEQFF. Here the CDR3 DNA reads TGTGCCAGCAGCCCGAAGGTAGCGGGGGGCTTTGAGCAGTTCTTC. Drawing the rest from reference TRBV5-4 and TRBJ2-1, the complete variable domain is ETGVTQSPTHLIKTRGQQVTLRCSSQSGHNTVSWYQQALGQGPQFIFQYYREEENGRGNFPPRFSGLQFPNYSSELNVNALELDDSALYLCASSPKVAGGFEQFFGPGTRLTVL.

The chain carries TRBV6-1 and TRBJ1-2; tentatively, D is TRBD1 (6 bases). The CDR3 contains 16 residues. In germline, CDR1 is MNHNS, CDR2 SASEGT. Trimming removed 4 bases from V and 0 bases from J, with 15 bases in between. The DNA of the CDR3 is TGTGCCAGCAGTGTCCAAACAGGGTCAGCTAACTATGGCTACACCTTC. Translation gives CASSVQTGSANYGYTF.

This sequence joins TRBV5-4 and TRBJ2-3, with no clear D. Germline V CDR1 and CDR2: SGHNT, YYREEE (reference sequence). The CDR3 covers 12 residues. Trimming left V 1 base short and J 10 bases short, with 10 bases between. The CDR3 bases are TGTGCCAGCAGCTTGCCTAATCAGGCGCAGTATTTT. Protein product: CASSLPNQAQYF.

This clone was detected only once. The gene calls are TRBV4-1 and TRBJ2-7, with TRBD1 matching over 7 bases. V gave up 1 base and J gave up 6 bases; unmatched junction bases: 15. Germline CDR1 and CDR2: MGHRA and YSYEKL. CDR3 size: 17 residues. CDR3 DNA: TGCGCCAGCAGCCAAGTCCCGCGGCAGGGGGTGAGGGGCGAGCAGTACTTC. It translates to CASSQVPRQGVRGEQYF.

V gene TRBV4-1 combines with J gene TRBJ2-7; 7 bases align to TRBD1. CDR3 length: 16 amino acids. V shed 0 bases, J shed 4 bases, and the junction held 9 bases outside the gene matches. The germline gives CDR1 MGHRA, CDR2 YSYEKL. CDR3 coding DNA: TGCGCCAGCAGCCAAGATCCCTGGACAGGCTCATACGAGCAGTACTTC. It translates to CASSQDPWTGSYEQYF.

The chain is built from TRBV4-3 and TRBJ2-1; unclear D gene. V lost 0 bases to trimming and J lost 2 bases, with 11 bases between them. The CDR3 is made up of 16 amino acids. Germline CDR1 is LGHNA and CDR2 is YSLEER. This CDR3 reads CASSQDVLLAYNEQFF. In DNA form, the CDR3 reads TGCGCCAGCAGCCAAGATGTGCTGCTGGCCTACAATGAGCAGTTCTTC.

The count of this clone is one. The V gene is TRBV5-1, the J gene TRBJ1-2; the D is unclear. Germline-derived CDR1 and CDR2 are SGHRS and YFSETQ. The CDR3 length is 15 residues. Trimming stripped 0 bases from V and 4 bases from J, with 13 bases between. The DNA for the CDR3 is TGCGCCAGCAGCTTGGTACAGTCCGGTACCTATGGCTACACCTTC. Translating it yields CASSLVQSGTYGYTF.

The chain employs TRBV30 and TRBJ2-2; D is perhaps TRBD1 (6 bases). Trimming shortened V by 3 bases and J by 4 bases, and 12 bases separated the two germline ends. The CDR3 is 14 amino acids. Germline CDR1 is GTSNPN and CDR2 is SVGIG (reference sequence). The CDR3 is CAWRFQGRTGELFF. The DNA for the CDR3 is TGTGCCTGGAGATTCCAGGGGCGCACCGGGGAGCTGTTTTTT.

This chain links TRBV5-1 with TRBJ1-4; D call uncertain. Germline V gene sequence: CDR1 SGHRS, CDR2 YFSETQ. Trimming took 3 bases from V and 8 from J, leaving 14 bases between them. CDR3 length equals 14 residues. This CDR3 is CASSSDPALEKLFF. The CDR3 DNA reads TGCGCCAGCAGCTCGGACCCCGCTTTGGAAAAACTGTTTTTT.